This T cell receptor (beta chain) was captured by sequencing in a study of blood T cell repertoires in COVID-19. The overall study: Samples taken during acute and convalescent COVID-19 were collected in the United States, Italy and Spain. PBMCs, B-cell-depleted T cells, or T cells provided the cDNA or gDNA that made up the material.

Per germline, CDR1 MNHEY and CDR2 SVGAGI. V lost 4 bases and J lost 3, with 12 bases in between. The length of the CDR3 is 15 residues. How the authors handled the data: Amplification from reference gene primers served as the basis for estimated nucleated cell counts. Assay: immunoSEQ multiplex PCR; the TCRdb copy retains only in-frame clones and omits some. The V and J calls and the clone size are those of that table, but D and trimming were determined from the DNA. The top ten clones hold 6% of a sample with about 200,000 clones, around 90% of them seen once. This TCR was sampled from a man aged 40-49 years with active or convalescent COVID-19. Sequencing was performed on peripheral blood. The V call is TRBV6-5, the J call TRBJ2-2, with D tentatively TRBD2 (6 bases). In DNA, the CDR3 is TGTGCCAGCAGTTTATCAGGCGGGGACACCGGGGAGCTGTTTTTT. Amino acids: CASSLSGGDTGELFF.